This T cell receptor beta chain was sequenced during a study of T-cell memory formation after mild COVID-19 listed by TCRdb under 2021. Concerning the study at large: TCR sequence clusters from the two donors were largely donor specific. In two donors, T-cell clones that expanded and contracted after mild COVID-19 were followed by sequencing TCRalpha and TCRbeta repertoires longitudinally. Two young, previously healthy adult volunteers made up the cohort, one male and one female.

Trimming takes 0 bases from V and 3 bases from J, and the germline ends sit 13 bases apart. The germline V gene sets CDR1 to SGHRS and CDR2 to YFSETQ. Including cysteine and phenylalanine, the CDR3 has 16 amino acids. Only the CDR3 DNA stays, 48 bases, in frame from base 1. General conclusions and limits of the study: Some responding clones were found in pre-infection memory, which suggests that pre-existing cross-reactive memory T cells took part in the SARS-CoV-2 response. SARS-CoV-2 specificity of the second-wave clones peaking on day 37 was not confirmed. Clones that contracted from day 15 to 85 showed balanced CD4/CD8 phenotypes, whereas a second wave of clones that expanded from day 15 to 37 leaned towards CD4+. Contracting CD4+ clones turned up mainly in the CM and EM memory subsets, whereas EMRA was where CD8+ clones were enriched. Only two mild cases were covered by the study, and larger cohorts that include severe cases with pre-infection samples were considered necessary.

Instrument used: Illumina NovaSeq 6000. Using 5'RACE with constant-segment primers, TCRalpha and TCRbeta cDNA libraries were constructed, with sample barcodes and unique molecular identifiers added in the process. Trizol reagent was used to extract RNA from every sample. Libraries were amplified in two PCR steps, with a second sample barcode and Illumina TruSeq adapters added in the second step. Libraries were sequenced on an Illumina NovaSeq with 2 x 150 bp paired-end reads. Per the authors' processing: With migec v1.2.7, reads were demultiplexed and then collapsed into UMI-guided consensus sequences. Using mixcr v2.1.11, UMI consensuses were aligned to TRA and TRB V and J templates and then assembled into clonotypes. A clonotype was counted as expanded or contracted only when both edgeR and NoisET called the clonotype significant, with the noise models trained on biological replicates. For edgeR calls, the cutoffs were a false discovery rate-adjusted p below 0.01 and a log2 fold-change threshold of 1. As an exploratory analysis of dynamics, max-normalized trajectories of the 1000 most abundant clonotypes were examined by PCA with hierarchical clustering. Separately sequenced CD4+ and CD8+ repertoires were used to assign the CD4 or CD8 phenotype of responding clones. TCRdb handled the public reads itself, with Q25 trimming in fastp and clone calling in MiXCR, and kept productive beta chains. Each entry merges the rows of one CDR3 protein and shows their most common DNA and genes. TCRdb assigned the V and J calls; the authors' analysis was not used. The sample table holds under 450,000 distinct CDR3 sequences, of which about 20% were seen once. The ten most abundant clones make up under 25% of the sample.

In regard to this clonotype: The antigen it recognizes is unknown. Per-nucleotide qualities are absent, and no much larger clonotype sits a single base away.

PBMCs were isolated by Ficoll-Paque density gradient centrifugation. The clonotype originates from a young man who had mild COVID-19 (a few samples of this study predate the infection). The sample titles of this study are shuffled in the database, so cell type and time point are left out; the donor was told from shared clones. The chain couples TRBV5-1 to TRBJ1-3, with TRBD1 tentatively as D gene (5 bases match). What was sequenced was PBMCs or a T cell subset sorted from them (not recorded which). The CDR3 here reads CASSLGGAPIGNTIYF. The DNA sequence is TGCGCCAGCAGCTTGGGTGGGGCCCCCATTGGAAACACCATATATTTT. Supplemented by the reference TRBV5-1 and TRBJ1-3 proteins around the CDR3, the complete variable domain is KAGVTQTPRYLIKTRGQQVTLSCSPISGHRSVSWYQQTPGQGLQFLFEYFSETQRNKGNFPGRFSGRQFSNSRSEMNVSTLELGDSALYLCASSLGGAPIGNTIYFGEGSWLTVV.